This T cell receptor beta chain was sequenced for a study of T cell repertoires in cytomegalovirus infection (dated by TCRdb to the late 2010s). For context, the study as a whole: Recently identified HLA-C-restricted CMV epitopes, whose presentation resists viral immunomodulation, were targeted by peptide stimulations together with well-studied HLA-B-restricted epitopes. The HLA type of each donor mattered for the analysis, because public TCR beta signatures pointed to carriage of CMV infection along with the matching HLA type. Beyond this particular receptor, the publication reports: Cumulative frequency of public TCR beta family members discriminated carriers of CMV infection plus the relevant HLA type in this cohort and an independent 352-donor cohort. The ex vivo response was dominated by HLA-C-restricted CMV-specific TCR beta clonotypes, which also provided the single most frequent clonotype in two of eight donors.

At the junction V is shortened by 4 bases and J by 7 bases, with 12 bases in between. The CDR3 spans 14 residues, from the cysteine through the phenylalanine. The read is trimmed to its CDR3 DNA, 42 bases read in frame from base 1. The CDR1 and CDR2 encoded by the germline V gene are SGHRS and YFSETQ. The run used an Illumina HiSeq 1500. TCRdb passed the public sequencing reads through fastp at Q25 and MiXCR, retaining productive beta sequences. Duplicate CDR3 protein sequences are folded into a single record with the most common DNA and genes. The sample has 750,000 to 900,000 distinct CDR3 sequences on record, about 27% of them singletons. The ten largest clonotypes hold around 14% of the sample. This clonotype was counted between two and nine times. What antigen it recognizes has not been identified. Base quality data are lacking; no much larger clone is found one base away. In light of the paper, this sample's treatment or condition label describes: in vitro stimulation with specific CMV peptide epitopes to enrich CMV-specific T cells.

This sample comprised cultured CD8+ T cells from PBMCs, obtained from culture after CMV antigen stimulation. The chain joins TRBV5-1 to TRBJ1-6, with a tentative D gene TRBD1 over 6 matching bases. This clonotype was sampled from a human donor in good health (CMV status not recorded). Some clones in this sample may be carry-over from other donors' samples. The DNA sequence is TGCGCCAGCAGCCCGGACAGAAGGAATTCACCCCTCCACTTT. Its protein reads: CASSPDRRNSPLHF.